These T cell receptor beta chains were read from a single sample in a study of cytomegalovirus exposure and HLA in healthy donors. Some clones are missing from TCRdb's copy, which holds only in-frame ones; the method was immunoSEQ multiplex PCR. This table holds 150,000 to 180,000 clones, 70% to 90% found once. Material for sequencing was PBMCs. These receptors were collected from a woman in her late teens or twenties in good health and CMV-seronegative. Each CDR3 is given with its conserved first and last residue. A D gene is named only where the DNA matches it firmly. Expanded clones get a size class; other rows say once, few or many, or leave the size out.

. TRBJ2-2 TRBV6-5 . TGTGCCAGCAGTTACTCCGGGAACACCGGGAAGCTGTTTTTT CASSYSGNTGKLFF
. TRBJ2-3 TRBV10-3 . TGTGCCATCAGGGAGGGACAAATCACAGATACGCAGTATTTT CAIREGQITDTQYF
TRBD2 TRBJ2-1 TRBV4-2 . TGTGCCAGCAGCCCCTTCACGGGGGGAGACAATGAGCAGTTCTTC CASSPFTGGDNEQFF
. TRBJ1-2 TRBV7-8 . TGTGCCAGCAGCTTAGGTGGCGGTGTTGGCTCAAGGGAGTATGGCTACACCTTC CASSLGGGVGSREYGYTF
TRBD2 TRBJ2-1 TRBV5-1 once TGCGCCAGCAGCTCGGGACTAGCGATACAGTATGAGCAGTTCTTC CASSSGLAIQYEQFF
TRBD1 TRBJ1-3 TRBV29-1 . TGCAGCGTTACAGGGGAAGTTGGAAACACCATATATTTT CSVTGEVGNTIYF
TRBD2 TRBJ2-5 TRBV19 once TGTGCCCGGGGGGGAGCGGCTAGTGTGTGGGAGACCCAGTACTTC CARGGAASVWETQYF
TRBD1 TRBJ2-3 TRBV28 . TGTGCCAGCAGTTTTGGGACAGGGGGCACAGATACGCAGTATTTT CASSFGTGGTDTQYF
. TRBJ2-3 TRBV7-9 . TGTGCCAGCAGCTTAGGGCCAGATACGCAGTATTTT CASSLGPDTQYF
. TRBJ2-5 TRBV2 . TGTGCCTCAAAGGGGGGGCTTGGGGAGACCCAGTACTTC CASKGGLGETQYF
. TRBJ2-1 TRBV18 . TGTGCCAGCTCCGCCACACCAGGCGACAATGAGCAGTTCTTC CASSATPGDNEQFF
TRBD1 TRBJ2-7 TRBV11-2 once TGTGCCAGCAGCTTGGACAGGTACTCCTACGAGCAGTACTTC CASSLDRYSYEQYF
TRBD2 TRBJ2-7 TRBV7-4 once TGTGCCAGCAGCTTAAAATTGGCGGGACTAGCGGGGGGCGGCTCCTACGAGCAGTACTTC CASSLKLAGLAGGGSYEQYF
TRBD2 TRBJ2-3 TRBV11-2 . TGTGCCAGCAGCGTTATGGGACTAGCGGGGGGGTCTAGCACAGATACGCAGTATTTT CASSVMGLAGGSSTDTQYF
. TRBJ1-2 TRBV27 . TGTGCCAGCATTTTCCCCTCTAACTATGGCTACACCTTC CASIFPSNYGYTF
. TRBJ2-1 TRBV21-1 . TGTGCCAGCAGCAAAGGTCCAGGGGGGACCTACAATGAGCAGTTCTTC CASSKGPGGTYNEQFF
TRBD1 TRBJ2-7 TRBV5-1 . TGCGCCAGCAGCTTGTGGGGGGGACAGGGGGAGGACGAGCAGTACTTC CASSLWGGQGEDEQYF